The 23 T cell receptor beta chains given below trace back to one sample, sequenced in a study of blood T cell repertoires in COVID-19. Only in-frame clones appear in the TCRdb table, and some are missing; sequencing was by immunoSEQ multiplex PCR. The repertoire includes 57,000 or so clones, roughly 80% of them detected once, and roughly a sixth sits in the top ten. Sequencing used peripheral blood. The receptors were gathered from a man aged 65 to 79 with active COVID-19.

V is TRBV5-1 and J is TRBJ2-5; D possibly corresponds to TRBD1 (6 bases). With 0 bases removed from V and 4 bases from J, the gap between germline ends came to 10 bases. The CDR3 contains 14 residues. Germline V gene data show CDR1 as SGHRS and CDR2 as YFSETQ. CDR3 nucleotides: TGCGCCAGCAGCTTGGTATCCAGGGGAGAGACCCAGTACTTC. It encodes CASSLVSRGETQYF.

This chain's CDR3 is CASRPQGNYGYTF. CDR3 DNA sequence: TGTGCCAGCAGACCACAGGGAAACTATGGCTACACCTTC. V and J are TRBV28 and TRBJ1-2; possible D gene TRBD1, 6 bases. CDR3 size: 13 residues. Germline assignment: CDR1 MDHEN and CDR2 SYDVKM. The ends were cut back, 6 bases at V and 2 bases at J, with 10 bases in the middle.

The rearrangement links TRBV10-2 to TRBJ2-4, with 9 nucleotides matching TRBD2. The CDR3 contains 15 residues. Germline loops: CDR1 WSHSY, CDR2 SAAADI. J gave up 6 bases and V 6 bases, and 9 bases lay outside the gene matches. The CDR3 DNA follows: TGCGCCAGCAGGGCAGCGGGAGGAGGGGGAAACATTCAGTACTTC. It codes for CASRAAGGGGNIQYF.

This chain joins TRBV5-1 and TRBJ1-3, with D unclear. The CDR3 sequence is 15 residues long. Germline CDR1 is SGHRS and CDR2 is YFSETQ. V was shortened by 2 bases and J by 1 base, with 10 bases between the two germline ends. The chain's CDR3 is CASSFSGDSGNTIYF. The CDR3 nucleotides are TGCGCCAGCAGCTTTTCCGGGGATTCTGGAAACACCATATATTTT.

The chain uses TRBV4-3 and TRBJ1-5, with 8 bases aligning to TRBD1. The CDR3 has 14 residues. Germline V gene data show CDR1 as LGHNA and CDR2 as YSLEER. The V and J ends lost 4 bases and 2 bases, in that order; junction bases with no gene match: 1. The CDR3 nucleotides read TGCGCCAGCAGCCCGGGACAGGGCAATCAGCCCCAGCATTTT. Protein sequence: CASSPGQGNQPQHF.

The chain combines TRBV7-9 with TRBJ2-3, with D maybe TRBD2 (5 bases). The CDR3 runs to 16 residues. V was trimmed by 5 bases and J by 3 bases, leaving 18 bases between them. CDR1 SEHNR and CDR2 FQNEAQ come from the germline V gene (reference sequence). This CDR3 is CASSPPHSEQTDTQYF. For the CDR3, the DNA is TGTGCCAGCAGCCCACCTCATAGCGAGCAAACAGATACGCAGTATTTT.

This clone occurred once. The gene calls are TRBV9 and TRBJ2-1; possible D gene TRBD1, 6 bases. Trimming took 4 bases from V and 6 from J, leaving 20 bases between them. CDR3 length: 16 residues. Looked up from germline, CDR1 is SGDLS and CDR2 is YYNGEE. Written as DNA, the CDR3 is TGTGCCAGCAGCTCCCGCAGGGGCCCCCTCATCAATGAGCAGTTCTTC. It specifies CASSSRRGPLINEQFF.

This chain links TRBV27 with TRBJ2-2; 7 bases map to TRBD2. V lost 2 bases and J lost 3; bases outside the gene matches: 3. This CDR3 has 15 amino acids. Germline V gene sequence: CDR1 MNHEY, CDR2 SMNVEV (reference sequence). In DNA form, the CDR3 reads TGTGCCAGCAGTTTAGGGGGGAGGGACACCGGGGAGCTGTTTTTT. This sequence encodes CASSLGGRDTGELFF.

This clone was detected only a few times. CDR3 region: CASSLVGVPGELFF. The CDR3 DNA reads TGTGCCAGCAGCTTAGTGGGCGTACCCGGGGAGCTGTTTTTT. The rearrangement links TRBV11-2 to TRBJ2-2; D remains ambiguous. This CDR3 contains 14 residues. V was shortened by 1 base and J by 6 bases, with 9 bases between the two germline ends. The germline CDR1 and CDR2 sequences are SGHAT and FQNNGV.

This rearrangement joins TRBV7-2 to TRBJ2-7; TRBD2 matches 9 bases. Germline-derived CDR1 and CDR2 are SGHTA and FQGNSA. The V and J ends lost 7 bases and 4 bases, in that order; junction bases with no gene match: 5. CDR3 length equals 13 residues. CDR3 nucleotide sequence: TGTGCCAGCACGGTAGCGGGAGTATACGAGCAGTACTTC. Residues: CASTVAGVYEQYF.

This chain connects TRBV5-1 to TRBJ1-4, with D uncertain. The germline V gene encodes CDR1 SGHRS and CDR2 YFSETQ. Trimming cost V 0 bases and J 4 bases, with 7 bases left between them. The CDR3 extends over 14 amino acids. CDR3 residues: CASSLDEVNEKLFF. The CDR3 DNA is TGCGCCAGCAGCTTGGACGAGGTTAATGAAAAACTGTTTTTT.

This chain links TRBV7-3 with TRBJ1-1; D remains ambiguous. From germline, CDR1 is SGHTA and CDR2 FQGTGA. The CDR3 extends over 14 amino acids. V lost 3 bases, J lost 1 base, and 9 bases lay in between. CDR3 region: CASSFSGGNTEAFF. CDR3 bases: TGTGCCAGCAGCTTTTCCGGCGGGAACACTGAAGCTTTCTTT.

The chain links TRBV2 to TRBJ1-1; D is undetermined. V was shortened by 6 bases and J by 1 base, with 12 bases between the two germline ends. This CDR3 is 14 amino acids long. The germline V gene has CDR1 SNHLY and CDR2 FYNNEI. CDR3 bases: TGTGCCAGCAGGTCACTATCCGAGAACACTGAAGCTTTCTTT. Translated, it gives CASRSLSENTEAFF.

CDR3 bases: TGTGCCAGCAGGAACAGGGGGCAAGCTGGAAACACCATATATTTT. It is translated as CASRNRGQAGNTIYF. The genes are TRBV28 and TRBJ1-3; 9 nucleotides agree with TRBD1. The CDR3 is 15 amino acids. The V gene's germline CDR1 is MDHEN and CDR2 SYDVKM. J gave up 2 bases and V 6 bases, and 5 bases lay outside the gene matches.

The gene calls are TRBV5-1 and TRBJ2-1, with 8 positions matching TRBD1. V was pared by 3 bases and J by 0 bases, with 8 bases of the junction left unmatched. Germline V gene sequence: CDR1 SGHRS, CDR2 YFSETQ. The CDR3 runs 17 residues. In DNA, the CDR3 is TGCGCCAGCAGCTACTCTAGGGACAGGCCCTCCTACAATGAGCAGTTCTTC. This translates into CASSYSRDRPSYNEQFF.

The chain carries TRBV5-8 and TRBJ2-5; D gene uncertain. Germline CDR1 and CDR2: SGHTS and YDEGEE. CDR3 length: 11 amino acids. Trimming removed 2 bases from V and 9 bases from J, with 8 bases in between. In DNA, the CDR3 is TGTGCCAGCAGCTTTTTTGGAGCCCAGTACTTC. It specifies CASSFFGAQYF.

The V gene is TRBV5-1, the J gene TRBJ2-3; tentative D call: TRBD1 (6 bases). The CDR3 is 14 residues long. V lost 1 base to trimming and J lost 0 bases, with 6 bases between them. Germline CDR1 and CDR2: SGHRS and YFSETQ. The CDR3 sequence is CASSLTGSTDTQYF. The CDR3 nucleotides are TGCGCCAGCAGCTTGACAGGGAGCACAGATACGCAGTATTTT.

This chain's CDR3 is CASSSVSTEAFF. Here the CDR3 DNA reads TGTGCCAGCAGTTCGGTTAGCACTGAAGCTTTCTTT. The chain is built from TRBV12-3 or TRBV12-4 and TRBJ1-1; D is undetermined. V lost 4 bases and J lost 4, with 7 bases in between. The CDR3 sequence is 12 residues long.

The rearrangement joins TRBV7-2 to TRBJ1-1, with D tentatively TRBD1 (6 bases). The CDR3 covers 14 residues. The germline V gene has CDR1 SGHTA and CDR2 FQGNSA. Trimming pared 1 base from V and 5 bases from J, leaving 11 bases between. DNA for the CDR3: TGTGCCAGCAGCTTAGTTGGGCAGGGGACTGAAGCTTTCTTT. The encoded protein is CASSLVGQGTEAFF.

This chain links TRBV7-2 with TRBJ1-1; no firm D call. This CDR3 contains 15 residues. Trimming removed 4 bases at V and 5 bases at J, with 17 bases between. Germline V gene data show CDR1 as SGHTA and CDR2 as FQGNSA. The CDR3 region is CASSSRDQTKTEAFF. Here the CDR3 DNA reads TGTGCCAGCAGCTCTCGGGATCAGACGAAAACTGAAGCTTTCTTT. Complete variable domain (other parts from reference TRBV7-2 and TRBJ1-1): GAGVSQSPSNKVTEKGKDVELRCDPISGHTALYWYRQSLGQGLEFLIYFQGNSAPDKSGLPSDRFSAERTGGSVSTLTIQRTQQEDSAVYLCASSSRDQTKTEAFFGQGTRLTVV.

This clone was observed a single time. The chain joins TRBV6-2 or TRBV6-3 to TRBJ2-4, with 8 bases that match TRBD1. The CDR3 has 20 residues. The germline CDR1 and CDR2 sequences are MNHEY and SVGEGT. Unmatched junction bases numbered 13, after V lost 0 bases and J lost 0 bases. The CDR3, as DNA: TGTGCCAGCAGTTACTCCCTCCGGGACAGGACTACACTAGCCAAAAACATTCAGTACTTC. This encodes CASSYSLRDRTTLAKNIQYF.

This chain links TRBV5-5 with TRBJ1-4, with D tentatively TRBD1 (5 bases). In germline, CDR1 is SGHKS, CDR2 YYEKEE (reference sequence). This CDR3 comprises 14 residues. The V gene lost 4 bases and the J gene lost 8 bases, with 15 bases spanning the gap. For the CDR3, the DNA is TGTGCCAGCAGCCTGGTGGGGCGGGAGGAAAAACTGTTTTTT. Its protein product is CASSLVGREEKLFF.

The rearrangement links TRBV20-1 to TRBJ2-2, with D perhaps matching TRBD2 (6 bases). V lost 3 bases and J 4 bases, leaving 12 bases between the germline ends. Germline CDR1 and CDR2: DFQATT and SNEGSKA (reference sequence). There are 14 residues in the CDR3. DNA for the CDR3: TGCAGTGCTAGTAAGCGGGTCATCACCGGGGAGCTGTTTTTT. Amino acids: CSASKRVITGELFF.